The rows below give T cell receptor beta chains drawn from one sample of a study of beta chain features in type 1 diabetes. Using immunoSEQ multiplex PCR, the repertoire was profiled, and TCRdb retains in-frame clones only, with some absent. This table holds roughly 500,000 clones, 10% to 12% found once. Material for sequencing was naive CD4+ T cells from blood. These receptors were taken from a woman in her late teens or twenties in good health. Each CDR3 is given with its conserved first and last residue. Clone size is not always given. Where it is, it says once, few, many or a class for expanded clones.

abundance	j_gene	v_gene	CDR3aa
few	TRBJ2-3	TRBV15	CATSKSLATDTQYF
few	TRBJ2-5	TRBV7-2	CASSPPWTGRETQYF
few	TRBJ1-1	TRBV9	CASSAQGNDLEAFF
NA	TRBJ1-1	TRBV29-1	CSVVNTGGTEAFF
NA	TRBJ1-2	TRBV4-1	CASSQDRGVYGYTF
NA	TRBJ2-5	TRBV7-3	CASSLTGARIETQYF
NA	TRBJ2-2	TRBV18	CASSTDYGGELFF
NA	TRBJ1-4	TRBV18	CASSLRTDVNEKLFF
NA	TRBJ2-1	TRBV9	CASSVVTGTYNEQFF
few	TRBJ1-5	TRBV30	CAWSESSSQPQHF
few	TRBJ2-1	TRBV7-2	CASSLFKGDYNEQFF
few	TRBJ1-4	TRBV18	CASSPFGEEKLFF
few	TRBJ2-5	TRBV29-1	CSGLQTTQETQYF
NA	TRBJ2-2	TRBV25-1	CASRGQGLIGELFF
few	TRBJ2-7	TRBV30	CAWNLAGGTYEQYF
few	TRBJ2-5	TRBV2	CASKGEETQYF
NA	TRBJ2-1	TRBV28	CASTGSFYNEQFF
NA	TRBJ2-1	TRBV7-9	CASSLARTGVYNEQFF
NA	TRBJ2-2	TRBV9	CASGTVNTGELFF
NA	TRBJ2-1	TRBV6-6	CATLTPSGGSYNEQFF
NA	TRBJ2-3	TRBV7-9	CASSSGATDTQYF
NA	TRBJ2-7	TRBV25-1	CASSVRKGIAYEQYF
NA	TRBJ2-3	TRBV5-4	CASSLKTGMRDTQYF
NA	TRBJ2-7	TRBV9	CASSVAAYTSYEQYF
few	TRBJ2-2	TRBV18	CASSSTENTGELFF
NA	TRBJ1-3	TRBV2	CASSEVRPSGNTIYF
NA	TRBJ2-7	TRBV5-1	CASSLAPGLNSYEQYF
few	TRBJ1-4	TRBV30	CAWSLGTSAGKLFF
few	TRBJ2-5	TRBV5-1	CASSLEGASGETQYF
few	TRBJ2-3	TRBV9	CASSVTVADTQYF
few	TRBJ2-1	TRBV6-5	CASSPSRWGWFF
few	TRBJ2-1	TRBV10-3	CAISDLVKGYNEQFF
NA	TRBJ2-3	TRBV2	CASNLQGRDTQYF
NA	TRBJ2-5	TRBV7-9	CASSLAPVQETQYF
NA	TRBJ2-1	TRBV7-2	CASSPSLTSSEQFF
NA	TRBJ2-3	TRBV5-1	CASSLGRTTDTQYF
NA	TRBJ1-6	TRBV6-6	CASSYSTVSYSPLHF
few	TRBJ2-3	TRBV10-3	CAISREGAREDTQYF
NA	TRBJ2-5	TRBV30	CAWSVFRGRPGETQYF
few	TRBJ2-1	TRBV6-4	CASSCGAPVVNEQFF
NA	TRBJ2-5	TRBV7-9	CASSPGTAQETQYF
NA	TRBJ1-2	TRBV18	CASSPAGTNYGYTF
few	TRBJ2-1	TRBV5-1	CASRSAGEGNEQFF
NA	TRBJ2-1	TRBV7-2	CASSLDPLLGLYNEQFF
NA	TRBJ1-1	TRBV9	CASSVVSGNTEAFF
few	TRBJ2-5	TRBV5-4	CASRLELETQYF